This TCR beta chain stems from a study of T cell clonality in common variable immunodeficiency. The CDR3 loop spans 18 amino acids. V gave up 0 bases and J gave up 4 bases, with 19 bases separating them. Per germline, CDR1 SGHDN and CDR2 FVKESK. Clones were read by immunoSEQ multiplex PCR, and TCRdb kept only the in-frame ones, dropping some. In total the sample includes 45,000 to 55,000 clones, none of them seen once. There are many counts of this clone. The read terminates 3 residues ahead of where the CDR3 ends, so the germline J gene completes it. The rearrangement uses TRBV14 and TRBJ2-1; the D gene is possibly TRBD2 (6 bases). The sample consisted of peripheral blood mononuclear cells. The receptor's source is a person between 18 and 75 years old in good health. This CDR3 reads CASSQDPGLSRMYNEQFF. The CDR3 DNA, read in part, is TGTGCCAGCAGCCAAGACCCGGGACTCAGTAGGATGTACAATGAG.